Presented here are 21 T cell receptor beta chains from one specimen sequenced in a study of beta chain features in type 1 diabetes. The whole isolated RNA underwent reverse transcription, so sequencing captured expressed TCRB transcripts. Sequenced by immunoSEQ multiplex PCR; TCRdb stores in-frame clones only, minus some. This table has about 620,000 clones, around a sixth appearing once. Material: naive CD4+ T cells from blood. The receptors were sampled from a man aged 18 to 30 in good health.

In this sample, this clone turned up a few times. This rearrangement joins TRBV19 to TRBJ2-2; D is ambiguous. This CDR3 is 14 amino acids long. CDR1 and CDR2 from the germline V gene are LNHDA and SQIVND (reference sequence). V dropped 4 bases and J dropped 3 bases, with 9 bases sitting between them. CDR3 protein: CASSTHKDTGELFF. CDR3 sequence (DNA): TGTGCCAGTAGTACGCACAAGGACACCGGGGAGCTGTTTTTT.

This clone was detected only a few times. The V and J genes are TRBV29-1 and TRBJ1-4; a weak D match, TRBD1 (5 bases). This CDR3 contains 13 residues. Germline-derived CDR1 and CDR2 are SQVTM and ANQGSEA. V gave up 4 bases and J gave up 4 bases, with 10 bases separating them. The CDR3 sequence: CSVGGRFNEKLFF. CDR3 sequence (DNA): TGCAGCGTTGGGGGCAGGTTTAATGAAAAACTGTTTTTT.

This clone was counted a single time. The chain recombines TRBV9 with TRBJ1-2; 10 bases fit TRBD1. CDR1 SGDLS and CDR2 YYNGEE come from the germline V gene. The CDR3 length is 17 residues. The V segment lost 3 bases and the J segment 4 bases; nucleotides outside the gene matches: 12. In nucleotides, the CDR3 is TGTGCCAGCAGCGAAACAAGCCGGGACAGGGGTCTCTATGGCTACACCTTC. Its translation: CASSETSRDRGLYGYTF.

This chain uses TRBV2 with TRBJ2-1, with no clear D. Trimming removed 4 bases at V and 9 bases at J, with 13 bases between. The germline gives CDR1 SNHLY, CDR2 FYNNEI. This CDR3 region has 13 residues. The CDR3 protein is CASSGSSFGEQFF. The CDR3, as DNA: TGTGCCAGCAGTGGGTCTAGTTTCGGTGAGCAGTTCTTC.

This rearrangement joins TRBV29-1 to TRBJ2-7; 7 bases match TRBD2. J gave up 0 bases and V 4 bases, and 6 bases lay outside the gene matches. The germline gives CDR1 SQVTM, CDR2 ANQGSEA. The CDR3 contains 14 residues. The CDR3 region has the DNA TGCAGCGTTGTGCAGACGGGAGGCTCCTACGAGCAGTACTTC. Its translation: CSVVQTGGSYEQYF.

DNA for the CDR3: TGTGCCAGCAGTTCCCTCCGCTCGGGACAGGCCAATCAGCCCCAGCATTTT. This gives the protein CASSSLRSGQANQPQHF. V gene TRBV27 combines with J gene TRBJ1-5; 8 positions agree with TRBD1. The length of the CDR3 is 17 residues. CDR1 MNHEY and CDR2 SMNVEV come from the germline V gene (reference sequence). V was clipped by 4 bases and J by 3 bases; unmatched bases: 11.

J is TRBJ2-5 and V is TRBV14; D gene ambiguous. The CDR3 is 14 residues long. Trimming took off 4 bases at V and 9 bases at J, with 18 bases between the two ends. CDR1 is SGHDN and CDR2 is FVKESK in the germline V gene. The CDR3 DNA reads as TGTGCCAGCAGCCCGTCCAGTGGGGTCGTGGCCCAGTACTTC. This sequence encodes CASSPSSGVVAQYF.

This clone occurred a few times. This chain uses TRBV5-4 with TRBJ1-5, with TRBD1 matching over 7 bases. The ends lost 3 bases at V and 4 bases at J; junction bases unmatched: 7. The CDR3 has 15 amino acids. Looked up from germline, CDR1 is SGHNT and CDR2 is YYREEE (reference sequence). The CDR3 spells CASSSSPGQNQPQHF. CDR3 nucleotides: TGTGCCAGCAGCTCCTCACCGGGACAGAATCAGCCCCAGCATTTT.

The genes are TRBV20-1 and TRBJ2-5; D gene ambiguous. CDR1 is DFQATT and CDR2 is SNEGSKA in the germline V gene (reference sequence). The CDR3 covers 10 residues. CDR3 region: CSLGQETQYF. The CDR3 DNA reads TGCAGCCTTGGCCAAGAGACCCAGTACTTC.

The chain couples TRBV28 to TRBJ1-5; D uncertain. The length of the CDR3 is 11 residues. V was clipped by 6 bases and J by 9 bases, with 9 bases between them. CDR1 and CDR2 (germline): MDHEN, SYDVKM. The DNA of the CDR3 is TGTGCCAGCAGCGTTTCCCGGCCCCAGCATTTT. This encodes CASSVSRPQHF.

This clone was found a few times. The chain recombines TRBV7-9 with TRBJ2-2; 8 nucleotides align to TRBD1. Germline V lookup: CDR1 SEHNR, CDR2 FQNEAQ (reference sequence). V shed 0 bases, J shed 1 base, and the junction held 1 base outside the gene matches. This CDR3 comprises 16 residues. The CDR3 sequence is CASSLAGTGNTGELFF. The CDR3 coding sequence is TGTGCCAGCAGCTTAGCCGGGACAGGGAACACCGGGGAGCTGTTTTTT.

The rearrangement uses TRBV6-6 and TRBJ2-7; D not certain. Trimming pared 8 bases from V and 7 bases from J, leaving 6 bases between. The germline V gene encodes CDR1 MNHNY and CDR2 SVGAGI (reference sequence). The CDR3 covers 9 residues. CDR3 nucleotides: TGTGCCAGCGGCAGGGAGCAGTACTTC. Protein: CASGREQYF.

Only a few counts were recorded for this clone. The chain joins TRBV9 to TRBJ2-2; D is perhaps TRBD2 (5 bases). This CDR3 has 15 residues. V dropped 4 bases and J dropped 1 base, with 11 bases sitting between them. Germline-derived CDR1 and CDR2 are SGDLS and YYNGEE. CDR3 sequence: CASSSGWRNTGELFF. The DNA for the CDR3 is TGTGCCAGCAGCTCGGGATGGAGGAACACCGGGGAGCTGTTTTTT.

In its sample, this clone was seen a few times. This sequence joins TRBV5-1 and TRBJ2-7; 8 bases are a match to TRBD1. The CDR3 contains 17 residues. J lost 2 bases, V lost 3 bases, and 13 bases had no gene match. The germline CDR1 and CDR2 sequences are SGHRS and YFSETQ. The CDR3 DNA follows: TGCGCCAGCAGCTCGGCGGGTGGACAGGGAAAGGCCTACGAGCAGTACTTC. This encodes CASSSAGGQGKAYEQYF.

This clone was counted between two and nine times. The rearrangement links TRBV4-2 to TRBJ2-5, with 7 bases lining up with TRBD1. Losses at the gene ends were 3 bases for V and 3 bases for J; bases not matched to a gene: 4. Per the germline V gene, CDR1 is LGHNA and CDR2 is YNFKEQ. This CDR3 contains 14 residues. For the CDR3, the DNA is TGTGCCAGCAGCCAGGACGGGACAGAAGAGACCCAGTACTTC. Protein: CASSQDGTEETQYF.

This chain joins TRBV5-4 and TRBJ1-2; D may be TRBD1 (5 bases). Germline-derived CDR1 and CDR2 are SGHNT and YYREEE (reference sequence). The CDR3 spans 14 residues. The V end was cut by 0 bases, the J end by 4 bases, with 10 bases between. DNA for the CDR3: TGTGCCAGCAGCTTGGAGTCGGGGCGCTATGGCTACACCTTC. Protein: CASSLESGRYGYTF. Full variable domain (remainder filled in from reference TRBV5-4 and TRBJ1-2): ETGVTQSPTHLIKTRGQQVTLRCSSQSGHNTVSWYQQALGQGPQFIFQYYREEENGRGNFPPRFSGLQFPNYSSELNVNALELDDSALYLCASSLESGRYGYTFGSGTRLTVV.

The rearrangement joins TRBV28 to TRBJ1-6; no firm D call. The V end lost 8 bases, the J end lost 8 bases, and 10 bases lay between the germline ends. The CDR3 is made up of 12 amino acids. Germline V gives CDR1 MDHEN, CDR2 SYDVKM. The CDR3 DNA sequence: TGTGCCAGCCTCCAGCGAGATTCACCCCTCCACTTT. Translation gives CASLQRDSPLHF.

A few counts support this clone. The gene calls are TRBV7-2 and TRBJ2-3, with D unclear. Germline V gene data show CDR1 as SGHTA and CDR2 as FQGNSA. The CDR3 has 15 residues. The V end lost 5 bases, the J end lost 1 base, and 13 bases lay between the germline ends. CDR3 DNA: TGTGCCAGCAGCCTCGCGGTCACTGGCACAGATACGCAGTATTTT. Amino acids: CASSLAVTGTDTQYF. Looking up the rest from reference TRBV7-2 and TRBJ2-3 gives the full variable domain: GAGVSQSPSNKVTEKGKDVELRCDPISGHTALYWYRQSLGQGLEFLIYFQGNSAPDKSGLPSDRFSAERTGGSVSTLTIQRTQQEDSAVYLCASSLAVTGTDTQYFGPGTRLTVL.

The chain has TRBV5-4 and TRBJ2-5, with D possibly TRBD2 on 5 matching bases. Germline CDR1 SGHNT, CDR2 YYREEE (reference sequence). The V end lost 2 bases, the J end lost 5 bases, and 19 bases lay between the germline ends. The CDR3 runs 16 residues. This chain's CDR3 is CASSLGGGGPPETQYF. As DNA, the CDR3 is TGTGCCAGCAGCTTAGGAGGCGGCGGACCACCGGAGACCCAGTACTTC.

V usage is TRBV29-1 and J usage is TRBJ1-3; D is perhaps TRBD1 (5 bases). V was pared by 6 bases and J by 0 bases, with 12 bases between. The germline V gene has CDR1 SQVTM and CDR2 ANQGSEA. The CDR3 spans 14 residues. CDR3 DNA sequence: TGCAGCGTCCGAGTGGGGGGCTCTGGAAACACCATATATTTT. Amino acid sequence: CSVRVGGSGNTIYF.

The chain has TRBV5-1 and TRBJ2-3, with 7 nucleotides matching TRBD1. The length of the CDR3 is 16 residues. Trimming removed 4 bases from V and 4 bases from J; junction bases left unmatched: 12. Germline V gene sequence: CDR1 SGHRS, CDR2 YFSETQ. This CDR3 is CASSLPRQGKSDTQYF. The CDR3, as DNA: TGCGCCAGCAGCCTACCTCGACAGGGTAAATCAGATACGCAGTATTTT. The full variable domain, completed using reference TRBV5-1 and TRBJ2-3, is KAGVTQTPRYLIKTRGQQVTLSCSPISGHRSVSWYQQTPGQGLQFLFEYFSETQRNKGNFPGRFSGRQFSNSRSEMNVSTLELGDSALYLCASSLPRQGKSDTQYFGPGTRLTVL.